This section outlines one T cell receptor beta chain sequence together with its context. Its matching antigen is unknown. The sample originates from a study of OX40 agonist ivuxolimab in advanced cancers. About the study: Enrolled patients in dose escalation had cancers that were hepatocellular carcinoma, melanoma, renal cell or head and neck cancer. Averaging 60 years in age, with a range of roughly 20 to 90, the cohort was 65% to 85% male. Findings and limits, study-wide: With doses of 0.1 to 3.0 mg/kg, CD4+ and CD8+ blood T cells had undergone clonal expansion by week 6.

Germline CDR1 LGHNA, CDR2 YNFKEQ. The CDR3 runs 16 residues. V was pared by 0 bases and J by 7 bases, with 19 bases between. Sequencing was performed with immunoSEQ multiplex PCR; in TCRdb, only in-frame clones are kept and a portion is missing. Altogether about 69,000 clones are present, nearly 90% being singletons, with the ten largest covering roughly a tenth. Researchers took blood at baseline, on cycle 4 day 1, and on cycle 7 day 1. The sequences come from CD4+ or CD8+ T cells sorted from blood, collected in a trial of the OX40 agonist ivuxolimab. The sequence was collected from an adult with an advanced solid tumor such as melanoma, head and neck, liver or kidney cancer. The chain joins TRBV4-2 to TRBJ2-7; TRBD1 or TRBD2 may be the D gene (5 bases each). The CDR3: CASSQDSGARQGEQYF. DNA of the CDR3: TGTGCCAGCAGCCAAGATTCCGGGGCTCGCCAAGGGGAGCAGTACTTC.